This TCR beta chain was found in a study of blood T cells in healthy people across ages. The use of a sample-barcoded 5' primer and a J-beta primer mix characterized a second PCR of about 7 to 12 cycles. TCRdb re-called the 5' RACE reads through MiXCR, storing one row per CDR3 protein. The table has 750,000 or so distinct CDR3 sequences, 20% to 25% seen once; the top ten hold 9.4%. This clonotype was recorded a few times. Germline-derived CDR1 and CDR2 are SNHLY and FYNNEI. Trimming left V 7 bases short and J 0 bases short, with 10 bases between. The CDR3 length is 14 residues. The sample was also linked to a second study, of T cells of mothers and their children.

The source material was blood. This clonotype originated in a boy aged 5-17 years in good health. The V gene is TRBV2, the J gene TRBJ1-5; no reliable D call. CDR3 nucleotides: TGTGCCAGCACCGTTCAAATTAGCAATCAGCCCCAGCATTTT. Translation: CASTVQISNQPQHF.